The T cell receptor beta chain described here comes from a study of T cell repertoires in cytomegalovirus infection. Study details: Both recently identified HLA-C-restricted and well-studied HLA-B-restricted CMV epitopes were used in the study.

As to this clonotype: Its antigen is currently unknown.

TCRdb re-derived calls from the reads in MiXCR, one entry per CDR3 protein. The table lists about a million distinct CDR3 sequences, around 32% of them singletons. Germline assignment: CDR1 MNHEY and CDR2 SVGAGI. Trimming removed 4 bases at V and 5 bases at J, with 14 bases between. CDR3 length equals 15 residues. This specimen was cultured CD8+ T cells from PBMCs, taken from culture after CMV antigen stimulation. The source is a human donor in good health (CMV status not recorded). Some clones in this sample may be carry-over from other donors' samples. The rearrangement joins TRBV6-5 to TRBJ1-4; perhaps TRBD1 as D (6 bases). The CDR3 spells CASSSTTGGNEKLFF. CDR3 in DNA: TGTGCCAGCAGTTCGACGACAGGCGGAAATGAAAAACTGTTTTTT.